This TCR beta chain was observed in a study of blood T cell repertoires in COVID-19. Study at large: T cells, B-cell-depleted T cells, or PBMCs provided the cDNA or gDNA that served as material.

Per the study methods: Using reference gene primer amplification, nucleated cell counts were estimated. Some clones are missing from TCRdb's copy, which holds only in-frame ones; the method was immunoSEQ multiplex PCR. For V, J and clone size, that table is used; D and trimming come from the DNA. The sample includes 250,000 to 350,000 clones, 70% to 90% of them seen just once. This clone was recorded a few times. All enrollees were roughly 18 to 95 years old and from approximately 24 US areas. The CDR3 runs to 15 residues. The germline V gene encodes CDR1 MGHRA and CDR2 YSYEKL. Trimming took 1 base from V and 7 from J; bases not matched to a gene: 6.

V is TRBV4-1 and J is TRBJ1-5; the match to TRBD1 covers 8 bases. This receptor was taken from a woman aged 55-69 years in a cohort exposed to, infected with or recovered from COVID-19 (not recorded which). Sequencing was done on a sample of PBMCs or T cells enriched from blood (not recorded which). The CDR3 reads CASSQADRDFQPQHF. The DNA of the CDR3 is TGCGCCAGCAGCCAAGCGGACAGGGATTTCCAGCCCCAGCATTTT.